Detailed here is one TCR beta chain. Its target is unknown. This sample is part of a study of T cell responses to AZD1222 COVID-19 vaccine. Trimming cost V 4 bases and J 4 bases, with 17 bases left between them. The CDR3 sequence is 15 residues long. CDR1 and CDR2 from the germline V gene are SGHKS and YYEKEE (reference sequence). Broader study findings: Spike-wide vaccine-associated CD4 TCRs dominated at 160-218 and 743-854. Reportedly, close to half of spike-specific TCRs are directed against unmutated variant regions. In a largely white British group with more females than males, clonal diversity was possibly underestimated.

Libraries were prepared by immunoSEQ multiplex PCR; TCRdb keeps only in-frame clonotypes and omits some of them. The repertoire holds about 260,000 clones, with 90% to 95% as singletons. This receptor was identified in an adult in good health. J is TRBJ2-5 and V is TRBV5-5; weak D call: TRBD2 (6 bases). Sequencing was performed on peripheral blood, taken on day 0 of AZD1222 vaccination. CDR3: CASSPGTSVGETQYF. CDR3 nucleotide sequence: TGTGCCAGCAGCCCAGGGACTTCAGTTGGAGAGACCCAGTACTTC. The full variable domain, rest sourced from reference TRBV5-5 and TRBJ2-5, is DAGVTQSPTHLIKTRGQQVTLRCSPISGHKSVSWYQQVLGQGPQFIFQYYEKEERGRGNFPDRFSARQFPNYSSELNVNALLLGDSALYLCASSPGTSVGETQYFGPGTRLLVL.